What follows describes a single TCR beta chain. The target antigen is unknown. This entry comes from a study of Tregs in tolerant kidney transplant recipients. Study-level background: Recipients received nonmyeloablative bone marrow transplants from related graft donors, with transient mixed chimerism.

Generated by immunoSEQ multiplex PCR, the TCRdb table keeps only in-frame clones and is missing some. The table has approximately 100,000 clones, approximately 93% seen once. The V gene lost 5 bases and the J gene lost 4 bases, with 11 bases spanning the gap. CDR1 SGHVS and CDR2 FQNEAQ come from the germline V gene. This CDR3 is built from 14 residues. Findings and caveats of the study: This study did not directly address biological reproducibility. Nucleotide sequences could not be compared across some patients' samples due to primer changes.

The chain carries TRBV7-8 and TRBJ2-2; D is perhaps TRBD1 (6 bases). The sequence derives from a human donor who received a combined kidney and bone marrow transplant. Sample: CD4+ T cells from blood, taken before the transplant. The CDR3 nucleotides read TGTGCCAGCAGCGCGTCAGGGGTCACCGGGGAGCTGTTTTTT. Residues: CASSASGVTGELFF. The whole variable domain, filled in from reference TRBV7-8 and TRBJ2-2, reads GAGVSQSPRYKVAKRGQDVALRCDPISGHVSLFWYQQALGQGPEFLTYFQNEAQLDKSGLPSDRFFAERPEGSVSTLKIQRTQQEDSAVYLCASSASGVTGELFFGEGSRLTVL.